These 5 T cell receptor beta chains were sequenced from one sample in a study of beta chain features in type 1 diabetes. Reverse transcribing all isolated RNA meant expressed TCRB transcripts were sequenced. The repertoire was sequenced with immunoSEQ multiplex PCR; TCRdb's copy has only in-frame clones and lacks some. There are about 450,000 clones in the sample; over 9.5% occur only once, and 0.045% to 0.06% lies in the top ten. Sequencing was carried out using naive CD4+ T cells from blood. The receptors were gathered from a woman aged 18-29 years in good health.

The chain joins TRBV5-1 to TRBJ2-3; the D is unclear. Germline CDR1 SGHRS, CDR2 YFSETQ. V lost 7 bases, J lost 2 bases, and 11 bases lay in between. This CDR3 comprises 13 residues. In DNA form, the CDR3 reads TGCGCCAGCCGCCTTCCCGCCACAGATACGCAGTATTTT. Translation: CASRLPATDTQYF.

The chain combines TRBV29-1 with TRBJ2-6; D possibly uses TRBD1 or TRBD2 (6 bases each). Germline V gives CDR1 SQVTM, CDR2 ANQGSEA. The V and J ends lost 6 bases and 3 bases respectively, with 9 bases between them. The CDR3 is 13 amino acids. Written as DNA, the CDR3 is TGCAGCGTGGAGGGGGATGGGGCCAACGTCCTGACTTTC. It codes for CSVEGDGANVLTF. The variable domain in full, completed from reference TRBV29-1 and TRBJ2-6, reads SAVISQKPSRDICQRGTSLTIQCQVDSQVTMMFWYRQQPGQSLTLIATANQGSEATYESGFVIDKFPISRPNLTFSTLTVSNMSPEDSSIYLCSVEGDGANVLTFGAGSRLTVL.

Concerning this clone itself: This CDR3 is also generated by other DNA sequences in the sample. V and J are TRBV30 and TRBJ1-2, with 7 bases lining up with TRBD1. The junction had 10 bases not matched to a gene; V was cut back by 4 bases and J by 5 bases. Germline CDR1 GTSNPN, CDR2 SVGIG (reference sequence). CDR3 length: 14 amino acids. This chain's CDR3 is CAWTTTGRRYGYTF. The CDR3 nucleotides read TGTGCCTGGACCACGACAGGGCGGCGTTATGGCTACACCTTC. Using reference TRBV30 and TRBJ1-2 for the parts outside the CDR3, the full variable domain is SQTIHQWPATLVQPVGSPLSLECTVEGTSNPNLYWYRQAAGRGLQLLFYSVGIGQISSEVPQNLSASRPQDRQFILSSKKLLLSDSGFYLCAWTTTGRRYGYTFGSGTRLTVV.

This clone was recorded a few times. Other DNA sequences of this sample code for an identical CDR3. DNA of the CDR3: TGCAGCGCCGGACAGGGAAACACTGAAGCTTTCTTT. Its translation: CSAGQGNTEAFF. This chain connects TRBV29-1 to TRBJ1-1, with 8 positions matching TRBD1. The germline V gene has CDR1 SQVTM and CDR2 ANQGSEA. V lost 7 bases to trimming and J lost 2 bases; unmatched junction nucleotides: 3. There are 12 residues in the CDR3.

The V gene is TRBV5-6, the J gene TRBJ1-2; D is unclear. CDR1 and CDR2 (germline): SGHDT, YYEEEE. V was pared by 2 bases and J by 6 bases, with 11 bases between. This CDR3 has 13 amino acids. CDR3 in amino acids: CASSLRILDGYTF. CDR3 DNA: TGTGCCAGCAGCTTACGGATATTGGATGGCTACACCTTC. Together with reference TRBV5-6 and TRBJ1-2, the CDR3 gives the full variable domain: DAGVTQSPTHLIKTRGQQVTLRCSPKSGHDTVSWYQQALGQGPQFIFQYYEEEERQRGNFPDRFSGHQFPNYSSELNVNALLLGDSALYLCASSLRILDGYTFGSGTRLTVV.